One T cell receptor beta chain is described in this entry. This sample is drawn from a study of blood T cell repertoires in COVID-19. Study information: Both acute and convalescent COVID-19 samples were obtained from the United States, Italy and Spain. PBMCs, B-cell-depleted T cells, or T cells were the source of the cDNA or gDNA that made up the material.

In the original analysis: Reference gene primer amplification gave estimated nucleated cell counts. The protocol was immunoSEQ multiplex PCR, while the TCRdb copy is restricted to in-frame clones and leaves out a portion. V and J calls and clone size are as listed in that table; D and trimming were resolved from the DNA. The repertoire consists of fewer than 200,000 clones, with approximately 86% occurring once and the leading ten covering 1.6%. Per the germline V gene, CDR1 is GTSNPN and CDR2 is SVGIG (reference sequence). Trimming stripped 4 bases from V and 0 bases from J, with 15 bases between. The CDR3 covers 15 residues.

J is TRBJ1-2 and V is TRBV30; possibly TRBD1 for D (5 bases). Sequenced: peripheral blood. This TCR was recovered from a woman aged 50 to 65 with acute or convalescent COVID-19. For the CDR3, the DNA is TGTGCCTGGACCCAACTGGGGGGAGCTAACTATGGCTACACCTTC. This translates into CAWTQLGGANYGYTF.